Shown below are 12 T cell receptor beta chains from a single sample sequenced in a study of OX40 agonist ivuxolimab in advanced cancers. Clones were read by immunoSEQ multiplex PCR, and TCRdb kept only the in-frame ones, dropping some. Of about 150,000 clones listed, 85% to 95% were seen once; the top ten hold 0.31%. Material: CD4+ or CD8+ T cells sorted from blood, obtained in a trial of the OX40 agonist ivuxolimab. The receptors shown here come from an adult with an advanced solid tumor such as melanoma, head and neck, liver or kidney cancer.

The chain is built from TRBV6-4 and TRBJ2-5; TRBD1 might be the D (6 bases). CDR3 length equals 12 residues. CDR1 and CDR2 from the germline V gene are MRHNA and SNTAGT. Trimming cost V 10 bases and J 5 bases, with 14 bases left between them. Here the CDR3 reads CATRGPGETQYF. The CDR3 coding sequence is TGTGCCACCAGGGGTCCCGGGGAGACCCAGTACTTC.

The CDR3 is CAIRIAGGNEQFF. CDR3 in DNA: TGTGCCATCAGAATAGCAGGCGGCAATGAGCAGTTCTTC. This sequence joins TRBV10-3 and TRBJ2-1; D gene uncertain. Trimming took 6 bases from V and 6 from J, leaving 12 bases between them. The germline V gene has CDR1 ENHRY and CDR2 SYGVKD. The CDR3 contains 13 residues.

V and J are TRBV6-1 and TRBJ2-3; D remains unclear. V lost 6 bases, J lost 8 bases, and 12 bases lay in between. The CDR3 sequence is 12 residues long. The germline gives CDR1 MNHNS, CDR2 SASEGT. CDR3 amino acids: CASREPGATQYF. The CDR3 coding sequence is TGTGCCAGCAGAGAACCAGGAGCTACGCAGTATTTT.

This chain connects TRBV7-9 to TRBJ1-1; 11 bases align to TRBD1. The CDR3 is made up of 14 amino acids. V was pared by 5 bases and J by 4 bases, with 3 bases of the junction left unmatched. Looked up from germline, CDR1 is SEHNR and CDR2 is FQNEAQ (reference sequence). This chain's CDR3 is CASSPGTGGTEAFF. The CDR3 bases are TGTGCCAGCAGCCCGGGGACAGGGGGCACTGAAGCTTTCTTT.

The chain carries TRBV7-9 and TRBJ2-5; TRBD1 matches at 7 bases. The DNA matches TRBJ2-7 better at its end, which makes the J call doubtful. The CDR3 runs 16 residues. The V gene's germline CDR1 is SEHNR and CDR2 FQNEAQ (reference sequence). The CDR3 DNA follows: TGTGCCAGCAGCTTAGGGACCGGGACAGTGCTCTACGAGCAGTACTTC. Encoded protein: CASSLGTGTVLYEQYF.

The chain links TRBV5-5 to TRBJ2-2; 8 nucleotides line up with TRBD2. The V gene's germline CDR1 is SGHKS and CDR2 YYEKEE (reference sequence). The ends lost 5 bases at V and 8 bases at J; junction bases unmatched: 14. The length of the CDR3 is 16 residues. The CDR3 region has the DNA TGTGCCAGCAGGTCCGGAGCGGGGGCCCTCGGAGGGGAGCTGTTTTTT. Its protein is CASRSGAGALGGELFF.

The chain is built from TRBV15 and TRBJ2-3, with no clear D. Germline V lookup: CDR1 LNHNV, CDR2 YYDKDF (reference sequence). The CDR3 covers 15 residues. V shed 1 base and J shed 1 base, with 9 bases lying between them. In DNA form, the CDR3 reads TGTGCCACCAGCAGAGGTGGAACAGGCACAGATACGCAGTATTTT. This gives the protein CATSRGGTGTDTQYF.

The chain has TRBV7-2 and TRBJ2-3; 7 positions agree with TRBD2. The V segment lost 0 bases and the J segment 1 base; nucleotides outside the gene matches: 1. This CDR3 contains 15 residues. Germline values: CDR1 SGHTA, CDR2 FQGNSA. The CDR3 region is CASSLASGGTDTQYF. CDR3 bases: TGTGCCAGCAGCTTAGCGAGCGGGGGCACAGATACGCAGTATTTT.

This chain joins TRBV5-4 and TRBJ2-1; D is ambiguous. V gave up 3 bases and J gave up 0 bases, with 10 bases separating them. Germline values: CDR1 SGHNT, CDR2 YYREEE (reference sequence). The length of the CDR3 is 15 residues. CDR3 loop: CASSYLDFSYNEQFF. In DNA, the CDR3 is TGTGCCAGCAGCTATCTTGACTTCTCCTACAATGAGCAGTTCTTC.

This rearrangement joins TRBV4-1 to TRBJ1-4; D is ambiguous. Germline V lookup: CDR1 MGHRA, CDR2 YSYEKL. V dropped 4 bases and J dropped 2 bases, with 17 bases sitting between them. The CDR3 is made up of 17 amino acids. The CDR3 DNA sequence: TGCGCCAGCAGCCGAATTACCGAGAGGGCCACTAATGAAAAACTGTTTTTT. It encodes CASSRITERATNEKLFF.

This chain links TRBV18 with TRBJ1-1; D might be TRBD1 (5 bases). Trimming cost V 3 bases and J 1 base, with 12 bases left between them. Per the germline V gene, CDR1 is KGHSH and CDR2 is LQKENI. CDR3 length: 15 amino acids. DNA for the CDR3: TGTGCCAGCTCACCTGTGGGCAGGGAGAACACTGAAGCTTTCTTT. Its protein is CASSPVGRENTEAFF.

The sample holds a few counts of this clone. The chain is built from TRBV15 and TRBJ1-2; no firm D call. CDR1 and CDR2 from the germline V gene are LNHNV and YYDKDF (reference sequence). The CDR3 loop spans 16 amino acids. V gave up 0 bases and J gave up 2 bases, with 13 bases separating them. The CDR3 sequence: CATSRDQVQTNYGYTF. The DNA for the CDR3 is TGTGCCACCAGCAGAGATCAAGTACAGACGAACTATGGCTACACCTTC.